The text below deals with one TCR beta chain. In the source study's methods: Amplifying reference gene primers gave estimates of nucleated cell counts. Only in-frame clones appear in the TCRdb table, and some are missing; sequencing was by immunoSEQ multiplex PCR. V, J and clone size reflect that table, while D and trimming were determined from the DNA. The sample consists of 90,000 to 110,000 clones, 84% of them appearing once. Germline CDR1 is MNHEY and CDR2 is SVGAGI. The CDR3 is made up of 15 amino acids. Trimming cost V 5 bases and J 8 bases; bases outside gene matches: 9. The data originate from a study of blood T cell repertoires in COVID-19.

This clonotype was obtained from a woman at least 80 years old with active or convalescent COVID-19. The chain employs TRBV6-5 and TRBJ2-1; 10 bases match TRBD1. The sequenced sample was peripheral blood. CDR3 sequence (DNA): TGTGCCAGCAGTCCTCGGGACAGGGGAGGGTATGAGCAGTTCTTC. Protein: CASSPRDRGGYEQFF.